This passage covers 15 T cell receptor beta chains from one sample sequenced in a study of T cell repertoires in cytomegalovirus infection. MiXCR was run by TCRdb on the reads, yielding one entry per CDR3 protein. The table shows around 230,000 distinct CDR3 sequences, with around 6.2% occurring only once. Sequencing was carried out using PBMCs. The receptors come from a human donor in good health (CMV status not recorded). Some clones in this sample may be carry-over from other donors' samples.

This clonotype was detected ten times or more. The chain employs TRBV10-3 and TRBJ2-1; the D gene could be TRBD1 or TRBD2 (5 bases each). CDR1 ENHRY and CDR2 SYGVKD come from the germline V gene. CDR3 size: 15 residues. V dropped 0 bases and J dropped 10 bases, with 16 bases sitting between them. The CDR3 bases are TGTGCCATCAGTGAGTCGGGACCAGGTATCGACGAGCAGTTCTTC. Its protein product is CAISESGPGIDEQFF.

Many counts were recorded for this clonotype. The chain's CDR3 is CASSLVAERGNQPQHF. CDR3 nucleotides: TGTGCCAGCAGCTTAGTGGCAGAGAGGGGCAATCAGCCCCAGCATTTT. This chain links TRBV7-2 with TRBJ1-5, with D uncertain. Trimming took 1 base from V and 2 from J, leaving 12 bases between them. Looked up from germline, CDR1 is SGHTA and CDR2 is FQGNSA. The CDR3 is 16 residues long.

This clonotype was found many times. This sequence joins TRBV6-2 or TRBV6-3 and TRBJ2-2; TRBD1 aligns across 7 bases. In germline, CDR1 is MNHEY, CDR2 SVGEGT. This CDR3 has 14 residues. With V trimmed by 11 bases and J by 6 bases, 12 bases remained unmatched. This chain's CDR3 is CAGRDRAAAGELFF. The DNA of the CDR3 is TGTGCCGGTCGGGACAGAGCTGCGGCCGGGGAGCTGTTTTTT.

This clonotype was counted ten times or more. V and J are TRBV6-1 and TRBJ2-7; 8 bases match TRBD1. Looked up from germline, CDR1 is MNHNS and CDR2 is SASEGT. There are 17 residues in the CDR3. V shed 5 bases, J shed 5 bases, and the junction held 17 bases outside the gene matches. The CDR3 loop is CASSTIFTQGASNEQYF. In DNA form, the CDR3 reads TGTGCCAGCAGTACCATCTTTACGCAGGGGGCGTCCAACGAGCAGTACTTC.

This clonotype was counted ten times or more. V is TRBV12-3 or TRBV12-4 and J is TRBJ1-3; D unresolved. The CDR3 totals 15 residues. V was clipped by 2 bases and J by 0 bases, with 8 bases between them. CDR3 in amino acids: CASSLSGGSGNTIYF. The CDR3 DNA sequence: TGTGCCAGCAGTTTAAGCGGTGGCTCTGGAAACACCATATATTTT.

This clonotype appeared many times. The chain recombines TRBV28 with TRBJ2-1; possibly TRBD1 or TRBD2 for D (5 bases each). The CDR3 length is 16 residues. Germline-derived CDR1 and CDR2 are MDHEN and SYDVKM. V lost 5 bases and J 1 base, leaving 15 bases between the germline ends. The CDR3 region is CASSGSTGPSYNEQFF. CDR3 sequence (DNA): TGTGCCAGCAGTGGGTCCACGGGGCCTTCCTACAATGAGCAGTTCTTC. The entire variable domain, with the rest obtained from reference TRBV28 and TRBJ2-1, is as follows: DVKVTQSSRYLVKRTGEKVFLECVQDMDHENMFWYRQDPGLGLRLIYFSYDVKMKEKGDIPEGYSVSREKKERFSLILESASTNQTSMYLCASSGSTGPSYNEQFFGPGTRLTVL.

This sequence joins TRBV5-1 and TRBJ2-3, with 10 nucleotides matching TRBD2. V lost 3 bases, J lost 2 bases, and 15 bases stayed unmatched. The CDR3 is 19 amino acids. Germline CDR1 reads SGHRS; CDR2 reads YFSETQ. CDR3 nucleotide sequence: TGCGCCAGCAGCTGGACCTTTTTGAGCGGGGGGGCCTACACAGATACGCAGTATTTT. Translation gives CASSWTFLSGGAYTDTQYF.

This clonotype was found many times. The V gene is TRBV12-3 or TRBV12-4, the J gene TRBJ1-2; no definite D call. V lost 2 bases, J lost 5 bases, and 9 bases lay in between. CDR3 length: 13 amino acids. CDR3 coding DNA: TGTGCCAGCAGTTTATCTGGGGTTTATGGCTACACCTTC. Translated: CASSLSGVYGYTF.

This clonotype was picked up many times. This rearrangement joins TRBV29-1 to TRBJ2-2; D unclear. This CDR3 spans 14 amino acids. Germline CDR1 reads SQVTM; CDR2 reads ANQGSEA. V lost 8 bases to trimming and J lost 1 base, with 14 bases between them. The CDR3 sequence: CSITTSGNTGELFF. Here the CDR3 DNA reads TGCAGCATCACCACATCGGGGAACACCGGGGAGCTGTTTTTT.

This clonotype has at least ten counts. This chain connects TRBV6-2 or TRBV6-3 to TRBJ2-1; TRBD2 is a possible D gene (6 bases). The V end lost 2 bases, the J end lost 8 bases, and 10 bases lay between the germline ends. This CDR3 spans 13 amino acids. Germline CDR1 and CDR2: MNHEY and SVGEGT. The CDR3: CASSYLTGDEQFF. In DNA, the CDR3 is TGTGCCAGCAGTTACCTTACGGGGGATGAGCAGTTCTTC.

This clonotype came up many times. The chain links TRBV7-8 to TRBJ1-5; D remains ambiguous. This CDR3 is 15 amino acids long. From germline, CDR1 is SGHVS and CDR2 FQNEAQ. Trimming stripped 1 base from V and 6 bases from J, with 13 bases between. The DNA of the CDR3 is TGTGCCAGCAGCTTAGTAGAGGCAGGAAGTCAGCCCCAGCATTTT. It yields the protein CASSLVEAGSQPQHF.

This clonotype appeared a few times. V is TRBV5-1 and J is TRBJ2-3; maybe TRBD2 (7 bases). This CDR3 region has 15 residues. The V gene lost 4 bases and the J gene lost 4 bases, with 16 bases spanning the gap. Germline CDR1 is SGHRS and CDR2 is YFSETQ. CDR3 amino acids: CASSPARGGADTQYF. CDR3 DNA: TGCGCCAGCAGCCCAGCCAGGGGAGGGGCAGATACGCAGTATTTT.

This chain uses TRBV29-1 with TRBJ2-1; 12 bases are a match to TRBD2. This CDR3 is built from 16 residues. CDR1 and CDR2 (germline): SQVTM, ANQGSEA. The V segment lost 3 bases and the J segment 7 bases; nucleotides outside the gene matches: 10. The chain's CDR3 is CSVDPGLAGGWNEQFF. The CDR3 coding sequence is TGCAGCGTTGACCCCGGGCTAGCGGGGGGGTGGAATGAGCAGTTCTTC.

Ten or more counts support this clonotype. J is TRBJ2-3 and V is TRBV11-2; the match to TRBD1 covers 7 bases. There are 11 residues in the CDR3. Germline trimming cut 3 bases from V and 12 bases from J; bases unmatched to any gene: 3. From germline, CDR1 is SGHAT and CDR2 FQNNGV. CDR3 DNA sequence: TGTGCCAGCAGCTTGGACAGGCATCAGTATTTT. This encodes CASSLDRHQYF.

This clonotype occurred many times. CDR3 region: CASSENGVLYPQHF. The CDR3 nucleotides are TGTGCCAGCAGTGAAAATGGCGTGTTGTATCCCCAGCATTTT. The rearrangement joins TRBV25-1 to TRBJ1-5; no clear D gene. The V and J ends lost 2 bases and 10 bases respectively, with 15 bases between them. CDR1 is MGHDK, CDR2 SYGVNS, per germline. The CDR3 extends over 14 amino acids.